This is a list of T cell receptor beta chains from one sample in a study of shared clonotypes between healthy human individuals. The protocol was immunoSEQ multiplex PCR, while the TCRdb copy is restricted to in-frame clones and leaves out a portion. The sample lists around 700,000 clones, less than 80% seen once, with around 2% in the top ten. The specimen sequenced was memory CD4+ T cells sorted from blood. These receptors came from a woman younger than 45 in good health. Each CDR3 is given with its conserved first and last residue. D genes are given only for firm matches. Clone size, where shown, is once, few, many, or a class for clones that have expanded.

-,-,TRBV6-1,TRBJ2-1,CASSEGAEVRYEQFF,TGTGCCAGCAGTGAGGGGGCGGAAGTCCGTTATGAGCAGTTCTTC
once,TRBD1,TRBV18,TRBJ2-3,CASSPPGTGGSDTQYF,TGTGCCAGCTCACCACCGGGTACAGGGGGGTCAGATACGCAGTATTTT
-,-,TRBV5-1,TRBJ2-1,CASSLAGGNNEQFF,TGCGCCAGCAGCTTGGCCGGCGGGAACAATGAGCAGTTCTTC
-,-,TRBV28,TRBJ2-7,CASSFSTYEQYF,TGTGCCAGCAGTTTTAGTACCTACGAGCAGTACTTC
-,TRBD2,TRBV6-6,TRBJ2-7,CASSSTSGPSYEQYF,TGTGCCAGCAGTTCGACTAGCGGCCCCTCCTACGAGCAGTACTTC
-,TRBD1,TRBV2,TRBJ1-5,CASLLDRENQPQHF,TGTGCCAGCCTCCTAGACAGGGAAAATCAGCCCCAGCATTTT
many,-,TRBV28,TRBJ1-4,CASTTDRGGEKLFF,TGTGCCAGCACAACGGATCGCGGGGGTGAAAAACTGTTTTTT
-,TRBD1,TRBV7-2,TRBJ2-5,CASSSQGSEGEQYF,TGTGCCAGCAGTTCACAGGGGTCCGAGGGGGAGCAGTACTTC
-,-,TRBV14,TRBJ1-4,CASSQVAEKLFF,TGTGCCAGCAGCCAAGTTGCTGAAAAACTGTTTTTT
-,TRBD2,TRBV7-9,TRBJ2-4,CASSPWVTSGSF,TGTGCCAGCAGCCCGTGGGTGACTAGCGGGAGCTTC
once,-,TRBV28,TRBJ2-4,CASIPALAKNIQYF,TGTGCCAGCATCCCAGCACTAGCCAAAAACATTCAGTACTTC
-,-,TRBV9,TRBJ2-1,CASSAHPWGRPFF,TGTGCCAGCAGCGCCCATCCCTGGGGCCGTCCGTTCTTC
-,-,TRBV7-9,TRBJ1-1,CASSGPQGTEAFF,TGTGCCAGCAGCGGCCCTCAGGGTACTGAAGCTTTCTTT
once,-,TRBV10-3,TRBJ1-2,CATSLGGPVNYGYTF,TGTGCCACCTCCTTAGGGGGGCCCGTCAACTATGGCTACACCTTC
few,-,TRBV30,TRBJ2-5,CAWSVRAVQETQYF,TGTGCCTGGAGTGTACGGGCCGTTCAAGAGACCCAGTACTTC
once,TRBD1,TRBV7-2,TRBJ1-2,CASSLSGTGGYTF,TGTGCCAGCAGCTTGTCTGGGACAGGAGGCTACACCTTC
-,-,TRBV5-1,TRBJ2-3,CASSWGDRDTQYF,TGCGCCAGCAGCTGGGGTGATCGGGATACGCAGTATTTT
-,-,TRBV19,TRBJ1-5,CASSIAGAGLNQPQHF,TGTGCCAGTAGTATAGCTGGGGCAGGGCTCAATCAGCCCCAGCATTTT
many,-,TRBV28,TRBJ2-2,CASSEHLNTGELFF,TGTGCCAGCAGCGAACACCTGAACACCGGGGAGCTGTTTTTT
-,-,TRBV7-2,TRBJ2-1,CASSKGTPEQFF,TGTGCCAGCAGCAAAGGGACACCTGAGCAGTTCTTC
-,TRBD1,TRBV19,TRBJ1-5,CASSIEWGNRDRLGRAAQPQHF,TGTGCCAGTAGTATAGAGTGGGGGAACCGGGACAGGTTAGGAAGGGCAGCTCAGCCCCAGCATTTT
-,TRBD2,TRBV5-1,TRBJ2-1,CASSLGSSGTFSYNEQFF,TGCGCCAGCAGCTTGGGGAGTAGCGGGACATTCTCCTACAATGAGCAGTTCTTC
once,TRBD2,TRBV7-2,TRBJ2-2,CASSSQAGTNTGELFF,TGTGCCAGCAGCTCCCAAGCGGGGACGAACACCGGGGAGCTGTTTTTT